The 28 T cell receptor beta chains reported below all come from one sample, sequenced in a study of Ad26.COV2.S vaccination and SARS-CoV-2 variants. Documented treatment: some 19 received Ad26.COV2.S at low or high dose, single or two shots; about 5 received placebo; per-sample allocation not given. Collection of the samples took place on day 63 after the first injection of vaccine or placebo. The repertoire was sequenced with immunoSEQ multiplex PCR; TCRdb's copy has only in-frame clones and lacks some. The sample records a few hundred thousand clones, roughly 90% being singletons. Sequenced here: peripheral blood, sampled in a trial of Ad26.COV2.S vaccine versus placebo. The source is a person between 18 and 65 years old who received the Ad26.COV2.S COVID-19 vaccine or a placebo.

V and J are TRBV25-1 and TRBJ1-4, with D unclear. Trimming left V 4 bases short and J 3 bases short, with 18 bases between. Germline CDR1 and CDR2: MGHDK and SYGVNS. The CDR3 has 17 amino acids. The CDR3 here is CASSGLRENEANEKLFF. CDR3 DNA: TGTGCCAGCAGTGGATTACGGGAGAACGAAGCTAATGAAAAACTGTTTTTT.

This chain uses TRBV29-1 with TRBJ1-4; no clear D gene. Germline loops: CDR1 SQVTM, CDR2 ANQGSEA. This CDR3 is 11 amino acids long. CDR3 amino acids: CTHSPTEKLFF. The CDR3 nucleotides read TGCACCCATTCCCCTACGGAAAAACTGTTTTTT.

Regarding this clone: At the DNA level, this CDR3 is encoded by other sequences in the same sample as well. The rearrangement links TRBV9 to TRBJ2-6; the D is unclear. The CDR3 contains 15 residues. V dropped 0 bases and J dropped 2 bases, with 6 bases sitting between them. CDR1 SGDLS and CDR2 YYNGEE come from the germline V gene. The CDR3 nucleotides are TGTGCCAGCAGCGTAGGGGGAACTGGGGCCAACGTCCTGACTTTC. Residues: CASSVGGTGANVLTF.

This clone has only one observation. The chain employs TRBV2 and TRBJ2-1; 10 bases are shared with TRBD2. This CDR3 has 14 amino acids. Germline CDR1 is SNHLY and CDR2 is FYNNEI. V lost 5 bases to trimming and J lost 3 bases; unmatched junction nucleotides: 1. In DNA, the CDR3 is TGTGCCAGCAGTTGGACTAGCGGCTACAATGAGCAGTTCTTC. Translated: CASSWTSGYNEQFF.

The DNA of the CDR3 is TGCAGTGCCCCGACAGGGCAAGAGCAGTACTTC. This translates into CSAPTGQEQYF. The chain recombines TRBV20-1 with TRBJ2-7, with TRBD1 matching 7 bases. Trimming cost V 6 bases and J 7 bases; bases outside gene matches: 6. The CDR3 extends over 11 amino acids. CDR1 and CDR2 (germline): DFQATT, SNEGSKA (reference sequence).

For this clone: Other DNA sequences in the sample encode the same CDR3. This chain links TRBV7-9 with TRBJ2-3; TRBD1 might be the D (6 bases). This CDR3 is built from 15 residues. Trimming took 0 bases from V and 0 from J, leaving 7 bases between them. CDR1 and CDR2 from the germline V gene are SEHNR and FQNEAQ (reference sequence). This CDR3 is CASSLAGASTDTQYF. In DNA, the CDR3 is TGTGCCAGCAGCTTAGCGGGGGCGAGCACAGATACGCAGTATTTT.

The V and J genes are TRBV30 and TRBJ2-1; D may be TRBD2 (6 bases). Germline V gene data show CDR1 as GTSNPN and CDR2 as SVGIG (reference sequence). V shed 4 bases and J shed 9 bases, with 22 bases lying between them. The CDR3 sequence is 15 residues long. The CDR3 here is CAWKGTPLLLGEQFF. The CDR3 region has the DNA TGTGCCTGGAAAGGGACTCCCCTTCTTCTTGGTGAGCAGTTCTTC.

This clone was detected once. The chain's CDR3 is CAAGTVTDTQYF. The CDR3 DNA reads as TGTGCCGCAGGGACTGTCACAGATACGCAGTATTTT. This chain connects TRBV2 to TRBJ2-3; a possible D gene is TRBD2 (6 bases). Per the germline V gene, CDR1 is SNHLY and CDR2 is FYNNEI. This CDR3 is built from 12 residues. Trimming stripped 11 bases from V and 2 bases from J, with 11 bases between.

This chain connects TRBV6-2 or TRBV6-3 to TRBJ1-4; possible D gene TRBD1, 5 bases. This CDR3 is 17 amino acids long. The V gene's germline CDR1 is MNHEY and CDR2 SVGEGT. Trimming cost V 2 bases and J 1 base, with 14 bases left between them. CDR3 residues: CASSYGTRRRTNEKLFF. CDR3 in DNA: TGTGCCAGCAGTTACGGGACCCGGAGAAGAACTAATGAAAAACTGTTTTTT.

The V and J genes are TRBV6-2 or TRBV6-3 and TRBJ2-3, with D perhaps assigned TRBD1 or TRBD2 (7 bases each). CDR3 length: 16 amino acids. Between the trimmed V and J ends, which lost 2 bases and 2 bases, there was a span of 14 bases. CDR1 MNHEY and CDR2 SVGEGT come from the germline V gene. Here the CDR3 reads CASSYSGDSLTDTQYF. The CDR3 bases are TGTGCCAGCAGTTACAGCGGGGACAGCCTCACAGATACGCAGTATTTT.

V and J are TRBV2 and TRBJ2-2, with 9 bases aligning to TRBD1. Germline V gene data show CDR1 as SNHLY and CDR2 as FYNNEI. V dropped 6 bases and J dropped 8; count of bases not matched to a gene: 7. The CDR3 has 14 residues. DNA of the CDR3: TGTGCCAGCAGGGACAGGGGTGCCACGGGGGAGCTGTTTTTT. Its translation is CASRDRGATGELFF.

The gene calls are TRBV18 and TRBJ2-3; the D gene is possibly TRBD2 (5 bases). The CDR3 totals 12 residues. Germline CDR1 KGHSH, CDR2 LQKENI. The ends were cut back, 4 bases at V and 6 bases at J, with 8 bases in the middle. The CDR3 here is CASSRTGDTQYF. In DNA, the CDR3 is TGTGCCAGCTCACGCACGGGGGATACGCAGTATTTT.

CDR3 DNA: TGTGCCAGCAGCTTTACAGGGGAAATCACTGAAGCTTTCTTT. Translating gives CASSFTGEITEAFF. J is TRBJ1-1 and V is TRBV7-2; 7 bases are shared with TRBD1. V lost 3 bases to trimming and J lost 4 bases; unmatched junction nucleotides: 5. This CDR3 region has 14 residues. CDR1 and CDR2 from the germline V gene are SGHTA and FQGNSA.

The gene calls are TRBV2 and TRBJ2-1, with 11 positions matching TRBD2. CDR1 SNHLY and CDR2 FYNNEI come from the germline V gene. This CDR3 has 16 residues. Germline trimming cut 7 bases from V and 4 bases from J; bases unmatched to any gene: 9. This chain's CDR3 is CASKEGLAGGYNEQFF. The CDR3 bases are TGTGCCAGCAAGGAGGGTCTAGCGGGGGGTTACAATGAGCAGTTCTTC.

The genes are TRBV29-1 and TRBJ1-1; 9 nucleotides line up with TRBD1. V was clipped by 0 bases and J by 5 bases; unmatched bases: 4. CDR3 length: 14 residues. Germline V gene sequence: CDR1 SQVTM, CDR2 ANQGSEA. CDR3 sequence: CSVEDPDRGTEAFF. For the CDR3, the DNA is TGCAGCGTTGAAGATCCCGACAGGGGGACTGAAGCTTTCTTT.

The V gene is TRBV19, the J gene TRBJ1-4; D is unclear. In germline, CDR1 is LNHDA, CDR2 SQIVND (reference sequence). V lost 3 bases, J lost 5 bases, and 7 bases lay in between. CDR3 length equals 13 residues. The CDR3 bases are TGTGCCAGTAGTATTTACCTAAATGAAAAACTGTTTTTT. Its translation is CASSIYLNEKLFF. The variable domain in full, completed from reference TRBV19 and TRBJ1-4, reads DGGITQSPKYLFRKEGQNVTLSCEQNLNHDAMYWYRQDPGQGLRLIYYSQIVNDFQKGDIAEGYSVSREKKESFPLTVTSAQKNPTAFYLCASSIYLNEKLFFGSGTQLSVL.

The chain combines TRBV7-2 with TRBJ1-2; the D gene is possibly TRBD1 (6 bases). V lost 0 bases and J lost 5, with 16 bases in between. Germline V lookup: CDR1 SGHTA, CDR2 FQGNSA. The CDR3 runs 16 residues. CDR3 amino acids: CASSLAWRQDPYGYTF. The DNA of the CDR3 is TGTGCCAGCAGCTTAGCGTGGAGACAGGACCCGTATGGCTACACCTTC.

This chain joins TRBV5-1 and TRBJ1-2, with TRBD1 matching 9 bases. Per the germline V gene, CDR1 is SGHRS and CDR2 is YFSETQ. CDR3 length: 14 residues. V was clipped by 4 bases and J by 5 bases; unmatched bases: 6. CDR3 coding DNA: TGCGCCAGCAGCCCACGACAGGGGGGGTATGGCTACACCTTC. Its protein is CASSPRQGGYGYTF.

CDR3 DNA sequence: TGTGCCAGCAGCTTCCGCGGGGTCCTAGCCAAAAACATTCAGTACTTC. Translation gives CASSFRGVLAKNIQYF. J is TRBJ2-4 and V is TRBV7-8; weak D call: TRBD2 (6 bases). CDR3 length: 16 residues. CDR1 is SGHVS and CDR2 is FQNEAQ in the germline V gene. V was clipped by 3 bases and J by 0 bases, with 12 bases between them.

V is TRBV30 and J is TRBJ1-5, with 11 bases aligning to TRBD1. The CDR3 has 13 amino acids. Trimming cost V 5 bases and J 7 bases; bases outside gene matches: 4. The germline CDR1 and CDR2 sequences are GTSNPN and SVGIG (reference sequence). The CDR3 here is CAWQGQGDQPQHF. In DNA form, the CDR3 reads TGTGCCTGGCAGGGACAGGGGGACCAGCCCCAGCATTTT.

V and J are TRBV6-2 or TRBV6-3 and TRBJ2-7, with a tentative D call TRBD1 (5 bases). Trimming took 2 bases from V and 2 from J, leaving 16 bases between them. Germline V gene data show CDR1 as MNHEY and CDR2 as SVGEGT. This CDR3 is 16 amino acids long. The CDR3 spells CASSYGVGHNPYEQYF. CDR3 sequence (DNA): TGTGCCAGCAGTTACGGTGTCGGACACAATCCCTACGAGCAGTACTTC.

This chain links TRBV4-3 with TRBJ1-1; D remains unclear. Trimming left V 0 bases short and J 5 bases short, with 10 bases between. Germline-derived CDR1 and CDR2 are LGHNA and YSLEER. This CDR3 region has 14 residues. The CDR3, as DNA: TGCGCCAGCAGCCAAGATTGGCGGGGTACTGAAGCTTTCTTT. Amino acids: CASSQDWRGTEAFF.

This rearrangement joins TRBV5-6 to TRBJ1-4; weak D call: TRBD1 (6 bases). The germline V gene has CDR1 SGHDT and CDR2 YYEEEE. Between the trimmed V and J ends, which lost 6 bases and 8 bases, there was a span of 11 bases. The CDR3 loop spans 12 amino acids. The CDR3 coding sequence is TGTGCCAGCACCGGGGGCGAAGAAAAACTGTTTTTT. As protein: CASTGGEEKLFF.

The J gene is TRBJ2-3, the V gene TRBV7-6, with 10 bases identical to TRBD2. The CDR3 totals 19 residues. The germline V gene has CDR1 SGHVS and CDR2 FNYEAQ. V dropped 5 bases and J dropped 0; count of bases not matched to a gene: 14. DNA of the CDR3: TGTGCCAGCAGCCGGAGGGTAGCGGGGGGCCTCTCTAGCACAGATACGCAGTATTTT. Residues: CASSRRVAGGLSSTDTQYF.

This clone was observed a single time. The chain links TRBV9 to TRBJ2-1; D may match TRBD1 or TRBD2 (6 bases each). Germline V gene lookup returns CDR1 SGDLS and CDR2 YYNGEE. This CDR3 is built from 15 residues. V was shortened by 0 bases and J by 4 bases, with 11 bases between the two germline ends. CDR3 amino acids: CASSVAGAGYNEQFF. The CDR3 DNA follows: TGTGCCAGCAGCGTAGCGGGGGCAGGGTACAATGAGCAGTTCTTC. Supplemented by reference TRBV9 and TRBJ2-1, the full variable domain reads DSGVTQTPKHLITATGQRVTLRCSPRSGDLSVYWYQQSLDQGLQFLIQYYNGEERAKGNILERFSAQQFPDLHSELNLSSLELGDSALYFCASSVAGAGYNEQFFGPGTRLTVL.

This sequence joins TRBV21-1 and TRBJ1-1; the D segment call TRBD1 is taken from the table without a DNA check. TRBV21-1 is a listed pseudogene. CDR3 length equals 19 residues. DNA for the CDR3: TGTGCCAGCAGCAAAATAATAGCCAGGGATCTGTTTATTCTCACTGAAGCTTTCTTT. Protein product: CASSKIIARDLFILTEAFF.

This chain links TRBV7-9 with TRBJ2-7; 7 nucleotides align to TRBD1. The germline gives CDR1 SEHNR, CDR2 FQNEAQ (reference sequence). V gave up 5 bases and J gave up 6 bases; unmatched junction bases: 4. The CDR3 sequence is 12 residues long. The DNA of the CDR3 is TGTGCCAGCAGCCCCACAGGGGTCGAGCAGTACTTC. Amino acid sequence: CASSPTGVEQYF.

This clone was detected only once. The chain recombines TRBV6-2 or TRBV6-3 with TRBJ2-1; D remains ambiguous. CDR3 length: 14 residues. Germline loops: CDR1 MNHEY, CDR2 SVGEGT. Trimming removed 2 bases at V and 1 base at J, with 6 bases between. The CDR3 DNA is TGTGCCAGCAGTTACCGCGGATCCTACAATGAGCAGTTCTTC. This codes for CASSYRGSYNEQFF.